The entry below gives a single T cell receptor (beta chain) sequence along with its context. TCRdb's table, derived via immunoSEQ multiplex PCR, lists solely in-frame clones and lacks some. In the table there are about 390,000 clones, about 83% of which are singletons. The data were obtained in a study of blood T cell repertoires in COVID-19. The wider study: The United States, Italy and Spain were the sources of the acute and convalescent COVID-19 samples. Nucleic acid was either cDNA or gDNA, and it came from T cells, B-cell-depleted T cells, or PBMCs.

Those enrolled, adults aged 18 to 89 years, came from about two dozen US areas. Recovery meant two consecutive negative NP/OP PCR tests, professional clearance, or resolved symptoms. Unmatched junction bases numbered 10, after V lost 0 bases and J lost 0 bases. Germline CDR1 is LNHDA and CDR2 is SQIVND (reference sequence). The length of the CDR3 is 18 residues. Sample: PBMCs or T cells enriched from blood (not recorded which). The receptor's source is a woman in her fifties or sixties who had recovered from COVID-19. The rearrangement uses TRBV19 and TRBJ1-1, with 7 bases aligning to TRBD1. Here the CDR3 DNA reads TGTGCCAGTAGTATAGATAGGTTTTGGGACAGCATGAACACTGAAGCTTTCTTT. This codes for CASSIDRFWDSMNTEAFF.